This T cell receptor (beta chain) is from a study of T cell responses to AZD1222 COVID-19 vaccine. Study-wide results and limits: Most donors were white British and more were female, and clonal diversity was possibly underestimated. Compared with day 0, the breadth and depth of the Spike-specific TCR repertoire rose significantly after two doses of AZD1222. At study baseline, merely more than 5 AZD1222 recipients were seropositive. In all cases, repertoires were sampled only after the peak T cell response.

A word on this clone: No antigen is known for it.

J gave up 1 base and V 7 bases, and 4 bases lay outside the gene matches. The CDR3 is made up of 14 amino acids. In germline, CDR1 is SGHTA, CDR2 FQGNSA. Data came from immunoSEQ multiplex PCR; TCRdb stores just in-frame clones and leaves some out. The repertoire consists of about 140,000 clones, with approximately 90% occurring once and the leading ten covering 2.8%. The sequenced sample was peripheral blood, obtained on day 0 of AZD1222 vaccination. This clonotype was obtained from an adult in good health. This sequence joins TRBV7-2 and TRBJ2-7, with 10 nucleotides matching TRBD1. CDR3 in amino acids: CASTPDRGSYEQYF. In DNA, the CDR3 is TGTGCCAGCACCCCGGACAGGGGGTCCTACGAGCAGTACTTC. Looking up the rest from reference TRBV7-2 and TRBJ2-7 gives the full variable domain: GAGVSQSPSNKVTEKGKDVELRCDPISGHTALYWYRQSLGQGLEFLIYFQGNSAPDKSGLPSDRFSAERTGGSVSTLTIQRTQQEDSAVYLCASTPDRGSYEQYFGPGTRLTVT.